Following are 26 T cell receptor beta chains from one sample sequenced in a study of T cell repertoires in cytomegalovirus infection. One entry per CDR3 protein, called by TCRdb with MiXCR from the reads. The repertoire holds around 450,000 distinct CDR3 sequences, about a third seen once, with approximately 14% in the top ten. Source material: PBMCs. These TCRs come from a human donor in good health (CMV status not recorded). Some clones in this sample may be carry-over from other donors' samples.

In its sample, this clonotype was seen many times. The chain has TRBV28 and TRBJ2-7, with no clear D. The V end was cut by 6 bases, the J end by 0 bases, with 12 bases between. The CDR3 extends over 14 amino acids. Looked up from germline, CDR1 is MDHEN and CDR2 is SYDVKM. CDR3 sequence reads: CASSGSPSSYEQYF. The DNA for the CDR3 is TGTGCCAGCAGCGGCTCTCCAAGCTCCTACGAGCAGTACTTC.

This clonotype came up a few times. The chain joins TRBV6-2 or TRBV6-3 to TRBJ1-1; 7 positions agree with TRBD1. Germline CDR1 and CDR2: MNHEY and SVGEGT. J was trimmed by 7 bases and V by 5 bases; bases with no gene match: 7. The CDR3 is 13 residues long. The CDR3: CASSPGDSLEAFF. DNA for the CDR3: TGTGCCAGCAGTCCGGGGGACAGCCTTGAAGCTTTCTTT.

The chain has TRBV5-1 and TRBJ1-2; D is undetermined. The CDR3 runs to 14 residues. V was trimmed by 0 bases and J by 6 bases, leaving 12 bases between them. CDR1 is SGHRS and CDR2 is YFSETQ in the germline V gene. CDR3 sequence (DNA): TGCGCCAGCAGCTTGGTGGTCCTGGGAGATGGCTACACCTTC. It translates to CASSLVVLGDGYTF. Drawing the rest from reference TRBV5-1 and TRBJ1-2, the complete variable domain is KAGVTQTPRYLIKTRGQQVTLSCSPISGHRSVSWYQQTPGQGLQFLFEYFSETQRNKGNFPGRFSGRQFSNSRSEMNVSTLELGDSALYLCASSLVVLGDGYTFGSGTRLTVV.

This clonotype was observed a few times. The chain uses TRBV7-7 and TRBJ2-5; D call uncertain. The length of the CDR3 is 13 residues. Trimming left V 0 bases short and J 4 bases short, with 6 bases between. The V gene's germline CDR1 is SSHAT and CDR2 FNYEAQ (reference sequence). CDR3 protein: CASSLAQGETQYF. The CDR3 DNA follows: TGTGCCAGCAGCTTAGCCCAAGGAGAGACCCAGTACTTC.

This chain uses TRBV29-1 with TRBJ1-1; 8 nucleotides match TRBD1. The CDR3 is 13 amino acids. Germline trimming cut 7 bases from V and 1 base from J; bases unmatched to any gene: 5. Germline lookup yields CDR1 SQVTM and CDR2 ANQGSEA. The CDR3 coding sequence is TGCAGCGCAAGGACAGGGAGGAACACTGAAGCTTTCTTT. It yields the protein CSARTGRNTEAFF.

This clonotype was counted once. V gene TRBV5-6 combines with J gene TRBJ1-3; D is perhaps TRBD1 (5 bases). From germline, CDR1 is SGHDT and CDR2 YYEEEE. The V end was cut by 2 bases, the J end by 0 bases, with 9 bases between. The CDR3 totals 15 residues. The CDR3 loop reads CASSLQAHSGNTIYF. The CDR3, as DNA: TGTGCCAGCAGCTTACAGGCCCACTCTGGAAACACCATATATTTT.

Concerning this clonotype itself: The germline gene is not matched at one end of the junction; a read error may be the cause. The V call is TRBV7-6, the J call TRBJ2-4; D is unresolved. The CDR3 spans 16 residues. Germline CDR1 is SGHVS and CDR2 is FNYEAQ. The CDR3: CASSTRNRLAKNIQYF. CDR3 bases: TGTGCTAGCAGCACCCGAAACAGACTAGCCAAAAACATTCAGTACTTC.

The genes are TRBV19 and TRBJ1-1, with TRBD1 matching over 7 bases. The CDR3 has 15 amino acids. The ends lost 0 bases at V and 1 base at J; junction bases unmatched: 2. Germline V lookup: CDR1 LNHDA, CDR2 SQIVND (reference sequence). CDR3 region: CASSIETGRNTEAFF. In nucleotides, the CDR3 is TGTGCCAGTAGTATAGAGACAGGGAGGAACACTGAAGCTTTCTTT.

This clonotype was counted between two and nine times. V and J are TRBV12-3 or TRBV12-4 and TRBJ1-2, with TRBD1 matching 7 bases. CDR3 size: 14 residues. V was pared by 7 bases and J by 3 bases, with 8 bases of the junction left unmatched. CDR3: CASKIGTGDYGYTF. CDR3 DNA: TGTGCCAGCAAAATAGGAACAGGGGACTATGGCTACACCTTC.

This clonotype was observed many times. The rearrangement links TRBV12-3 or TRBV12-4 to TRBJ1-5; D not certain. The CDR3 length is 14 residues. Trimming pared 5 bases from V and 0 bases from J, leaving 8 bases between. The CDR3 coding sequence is TGTGCCAGCAGTGAGCAGTATAGCAATCAGCCCCAGCATTTT. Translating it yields CASSEQYSNQPQHF.

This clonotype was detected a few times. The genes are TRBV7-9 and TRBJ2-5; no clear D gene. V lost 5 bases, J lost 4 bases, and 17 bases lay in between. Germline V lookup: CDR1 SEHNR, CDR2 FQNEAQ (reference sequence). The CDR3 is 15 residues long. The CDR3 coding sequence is TGTGCCAGCAGCAGTATTAGTTCCGCGTCAGAGACCCAGTACTTC. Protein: CASSSISSASETQYF.

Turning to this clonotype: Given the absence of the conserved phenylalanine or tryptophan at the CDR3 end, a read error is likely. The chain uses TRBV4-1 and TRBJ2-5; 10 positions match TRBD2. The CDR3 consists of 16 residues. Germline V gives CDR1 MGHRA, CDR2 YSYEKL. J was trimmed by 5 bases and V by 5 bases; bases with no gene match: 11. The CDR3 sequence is CASSVRLAGAGETQYL. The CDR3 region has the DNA TGCGCCAGCAGCGTTCGTCTAGCGGGGGCGGGGGAGACCCAGTACTTA.

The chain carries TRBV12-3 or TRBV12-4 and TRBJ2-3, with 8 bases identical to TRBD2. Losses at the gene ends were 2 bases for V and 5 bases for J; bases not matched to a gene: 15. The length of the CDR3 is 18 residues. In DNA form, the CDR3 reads TGTGCCAGCAGTTTACATCGGGGGGGCCACCTATCTGGAGATACGCAGTATTTT. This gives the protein CASSLHRGGHLSGDTQYF.

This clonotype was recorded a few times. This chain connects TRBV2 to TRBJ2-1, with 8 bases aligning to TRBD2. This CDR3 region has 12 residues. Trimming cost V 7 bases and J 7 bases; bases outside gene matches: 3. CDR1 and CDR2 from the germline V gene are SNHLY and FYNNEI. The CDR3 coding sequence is TGTGCCAGCATGGGCGGGAGGAATGAGCAGTTCTTC. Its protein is CASMGGRNEQFF. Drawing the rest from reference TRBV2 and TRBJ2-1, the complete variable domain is EPEVTQTPSHQVTQMGQEVILRCVPISNHLYFYWYRQILGQKVEFLVSFYNNEISEKSEIFDDQFSVERPDGSNFTLKIRSTKLEDSAMYFCASMGGRNEQFFGPGTRLTVL.

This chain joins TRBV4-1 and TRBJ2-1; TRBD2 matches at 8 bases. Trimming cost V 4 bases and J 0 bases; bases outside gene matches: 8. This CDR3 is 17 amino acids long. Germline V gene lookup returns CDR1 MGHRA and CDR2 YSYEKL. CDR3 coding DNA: TGCGCCAGCAGCCGTGCAGCGGGGGTATTCTCCTACAATGAGCAGTTCTTC. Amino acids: CASSRAAGVFSYNEQFF.

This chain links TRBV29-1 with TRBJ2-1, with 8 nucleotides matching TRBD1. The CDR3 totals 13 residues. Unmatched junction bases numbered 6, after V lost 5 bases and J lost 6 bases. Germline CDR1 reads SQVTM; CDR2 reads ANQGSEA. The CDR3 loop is CSVMDRASNEQFF. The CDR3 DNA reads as TGCAGCGTTATGGACAGGGCATCCAATGAGCAGTTCTTC.

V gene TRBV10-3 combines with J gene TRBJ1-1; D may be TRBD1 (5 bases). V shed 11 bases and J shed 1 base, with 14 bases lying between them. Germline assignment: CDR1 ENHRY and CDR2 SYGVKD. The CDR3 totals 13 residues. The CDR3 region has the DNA TGTGCCGGGGGGGAGGGGTGGAACACTGAAGCTTTCTTT. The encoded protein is CAGGEGWNTEAFF.

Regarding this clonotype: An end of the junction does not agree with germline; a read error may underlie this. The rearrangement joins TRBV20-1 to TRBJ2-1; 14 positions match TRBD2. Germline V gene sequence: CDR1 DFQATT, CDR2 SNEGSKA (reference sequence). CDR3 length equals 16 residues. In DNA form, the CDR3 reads TGCAGTGCTAGAGGCCGGACTAGCGGGGGGTACAATGAGCCGTTCTTC. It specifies CSARGRTSGGYNEPFF.

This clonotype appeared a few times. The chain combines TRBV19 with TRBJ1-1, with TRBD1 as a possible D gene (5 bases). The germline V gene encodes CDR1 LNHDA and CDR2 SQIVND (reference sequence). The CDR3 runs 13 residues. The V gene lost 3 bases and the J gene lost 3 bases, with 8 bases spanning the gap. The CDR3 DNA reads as TGTGCCAGTAGTATGTGGGGCCACACTGAAGCTTTCTTT. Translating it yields CASSMWGHTEAFF.

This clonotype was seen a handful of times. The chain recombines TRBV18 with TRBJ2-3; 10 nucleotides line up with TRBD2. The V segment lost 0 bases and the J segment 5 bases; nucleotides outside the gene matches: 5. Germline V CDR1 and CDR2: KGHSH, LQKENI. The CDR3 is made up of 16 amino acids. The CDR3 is CASSPPSVAGGDTQYF. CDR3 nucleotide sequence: TGTGCCAGCTCACCACCGTCGGTAGCGGGGGGAGATACGCAGTATTTT.

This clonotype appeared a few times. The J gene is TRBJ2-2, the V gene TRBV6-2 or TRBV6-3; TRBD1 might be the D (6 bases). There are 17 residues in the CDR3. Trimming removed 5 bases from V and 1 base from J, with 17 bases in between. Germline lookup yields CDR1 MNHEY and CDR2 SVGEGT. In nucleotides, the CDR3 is TGTGCCAGCAGTCAATGGCCAAGGACAGTGAACACCGGGGAGCTGTTTTTT. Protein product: CASSQWPRTVNTGELFF.

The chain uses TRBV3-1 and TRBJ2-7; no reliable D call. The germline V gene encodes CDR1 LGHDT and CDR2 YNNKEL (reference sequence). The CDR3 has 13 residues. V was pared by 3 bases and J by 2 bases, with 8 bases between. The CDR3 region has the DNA TGTGCCAGCAGCCACCGACAAGCCTACGAGCAGTACTTC. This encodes CASSHRQAYEQYF.

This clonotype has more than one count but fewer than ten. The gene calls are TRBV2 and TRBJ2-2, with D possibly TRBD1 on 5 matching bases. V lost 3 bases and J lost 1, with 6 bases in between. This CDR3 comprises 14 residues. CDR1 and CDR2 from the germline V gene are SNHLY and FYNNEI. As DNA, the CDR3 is TGTGCCAGCAGTGAGGGGCGGAACACCGGGGAGCTGTTTTTT. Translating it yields CASSEGRNTGELFF.

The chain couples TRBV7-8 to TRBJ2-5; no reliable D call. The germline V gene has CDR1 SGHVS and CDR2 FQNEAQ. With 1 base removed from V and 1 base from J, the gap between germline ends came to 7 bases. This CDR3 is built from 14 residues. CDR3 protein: CASSLDPSQETQYF. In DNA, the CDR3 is TGTGCCAGCAGCTTAGATCCATCCCAAGAGACCCAGTACTTC. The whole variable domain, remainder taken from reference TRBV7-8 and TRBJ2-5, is GAGVSQSPRYKVAKRGQDVALRCDPISGHVSLFWYQQALGQGPEFLTYFQNEAQLDKSGLPSDRFFAERPEGSVSTLKIQRTQQEDSAVYLCASSLDPSQETQYFGPGTRLLVL.

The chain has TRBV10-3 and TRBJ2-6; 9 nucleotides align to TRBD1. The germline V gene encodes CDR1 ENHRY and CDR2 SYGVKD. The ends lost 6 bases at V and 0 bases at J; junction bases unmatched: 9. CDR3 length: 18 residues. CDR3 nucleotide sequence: TGTGCCATCAGGGCCTCCGGGACAGGGAGCTCTGGGGCCAACGTCCTGACTTTC. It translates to CAIRASGTGSSGANVLTF.

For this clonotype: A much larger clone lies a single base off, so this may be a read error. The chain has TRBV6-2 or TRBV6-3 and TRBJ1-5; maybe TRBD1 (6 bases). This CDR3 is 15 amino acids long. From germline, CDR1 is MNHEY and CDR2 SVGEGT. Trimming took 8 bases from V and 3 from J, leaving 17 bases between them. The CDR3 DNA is TGTGCCAGCGGAAAACAGGGAACCACCAATCAGCCCCAGCATTTT. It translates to CASGKQGTTNQPQHF.